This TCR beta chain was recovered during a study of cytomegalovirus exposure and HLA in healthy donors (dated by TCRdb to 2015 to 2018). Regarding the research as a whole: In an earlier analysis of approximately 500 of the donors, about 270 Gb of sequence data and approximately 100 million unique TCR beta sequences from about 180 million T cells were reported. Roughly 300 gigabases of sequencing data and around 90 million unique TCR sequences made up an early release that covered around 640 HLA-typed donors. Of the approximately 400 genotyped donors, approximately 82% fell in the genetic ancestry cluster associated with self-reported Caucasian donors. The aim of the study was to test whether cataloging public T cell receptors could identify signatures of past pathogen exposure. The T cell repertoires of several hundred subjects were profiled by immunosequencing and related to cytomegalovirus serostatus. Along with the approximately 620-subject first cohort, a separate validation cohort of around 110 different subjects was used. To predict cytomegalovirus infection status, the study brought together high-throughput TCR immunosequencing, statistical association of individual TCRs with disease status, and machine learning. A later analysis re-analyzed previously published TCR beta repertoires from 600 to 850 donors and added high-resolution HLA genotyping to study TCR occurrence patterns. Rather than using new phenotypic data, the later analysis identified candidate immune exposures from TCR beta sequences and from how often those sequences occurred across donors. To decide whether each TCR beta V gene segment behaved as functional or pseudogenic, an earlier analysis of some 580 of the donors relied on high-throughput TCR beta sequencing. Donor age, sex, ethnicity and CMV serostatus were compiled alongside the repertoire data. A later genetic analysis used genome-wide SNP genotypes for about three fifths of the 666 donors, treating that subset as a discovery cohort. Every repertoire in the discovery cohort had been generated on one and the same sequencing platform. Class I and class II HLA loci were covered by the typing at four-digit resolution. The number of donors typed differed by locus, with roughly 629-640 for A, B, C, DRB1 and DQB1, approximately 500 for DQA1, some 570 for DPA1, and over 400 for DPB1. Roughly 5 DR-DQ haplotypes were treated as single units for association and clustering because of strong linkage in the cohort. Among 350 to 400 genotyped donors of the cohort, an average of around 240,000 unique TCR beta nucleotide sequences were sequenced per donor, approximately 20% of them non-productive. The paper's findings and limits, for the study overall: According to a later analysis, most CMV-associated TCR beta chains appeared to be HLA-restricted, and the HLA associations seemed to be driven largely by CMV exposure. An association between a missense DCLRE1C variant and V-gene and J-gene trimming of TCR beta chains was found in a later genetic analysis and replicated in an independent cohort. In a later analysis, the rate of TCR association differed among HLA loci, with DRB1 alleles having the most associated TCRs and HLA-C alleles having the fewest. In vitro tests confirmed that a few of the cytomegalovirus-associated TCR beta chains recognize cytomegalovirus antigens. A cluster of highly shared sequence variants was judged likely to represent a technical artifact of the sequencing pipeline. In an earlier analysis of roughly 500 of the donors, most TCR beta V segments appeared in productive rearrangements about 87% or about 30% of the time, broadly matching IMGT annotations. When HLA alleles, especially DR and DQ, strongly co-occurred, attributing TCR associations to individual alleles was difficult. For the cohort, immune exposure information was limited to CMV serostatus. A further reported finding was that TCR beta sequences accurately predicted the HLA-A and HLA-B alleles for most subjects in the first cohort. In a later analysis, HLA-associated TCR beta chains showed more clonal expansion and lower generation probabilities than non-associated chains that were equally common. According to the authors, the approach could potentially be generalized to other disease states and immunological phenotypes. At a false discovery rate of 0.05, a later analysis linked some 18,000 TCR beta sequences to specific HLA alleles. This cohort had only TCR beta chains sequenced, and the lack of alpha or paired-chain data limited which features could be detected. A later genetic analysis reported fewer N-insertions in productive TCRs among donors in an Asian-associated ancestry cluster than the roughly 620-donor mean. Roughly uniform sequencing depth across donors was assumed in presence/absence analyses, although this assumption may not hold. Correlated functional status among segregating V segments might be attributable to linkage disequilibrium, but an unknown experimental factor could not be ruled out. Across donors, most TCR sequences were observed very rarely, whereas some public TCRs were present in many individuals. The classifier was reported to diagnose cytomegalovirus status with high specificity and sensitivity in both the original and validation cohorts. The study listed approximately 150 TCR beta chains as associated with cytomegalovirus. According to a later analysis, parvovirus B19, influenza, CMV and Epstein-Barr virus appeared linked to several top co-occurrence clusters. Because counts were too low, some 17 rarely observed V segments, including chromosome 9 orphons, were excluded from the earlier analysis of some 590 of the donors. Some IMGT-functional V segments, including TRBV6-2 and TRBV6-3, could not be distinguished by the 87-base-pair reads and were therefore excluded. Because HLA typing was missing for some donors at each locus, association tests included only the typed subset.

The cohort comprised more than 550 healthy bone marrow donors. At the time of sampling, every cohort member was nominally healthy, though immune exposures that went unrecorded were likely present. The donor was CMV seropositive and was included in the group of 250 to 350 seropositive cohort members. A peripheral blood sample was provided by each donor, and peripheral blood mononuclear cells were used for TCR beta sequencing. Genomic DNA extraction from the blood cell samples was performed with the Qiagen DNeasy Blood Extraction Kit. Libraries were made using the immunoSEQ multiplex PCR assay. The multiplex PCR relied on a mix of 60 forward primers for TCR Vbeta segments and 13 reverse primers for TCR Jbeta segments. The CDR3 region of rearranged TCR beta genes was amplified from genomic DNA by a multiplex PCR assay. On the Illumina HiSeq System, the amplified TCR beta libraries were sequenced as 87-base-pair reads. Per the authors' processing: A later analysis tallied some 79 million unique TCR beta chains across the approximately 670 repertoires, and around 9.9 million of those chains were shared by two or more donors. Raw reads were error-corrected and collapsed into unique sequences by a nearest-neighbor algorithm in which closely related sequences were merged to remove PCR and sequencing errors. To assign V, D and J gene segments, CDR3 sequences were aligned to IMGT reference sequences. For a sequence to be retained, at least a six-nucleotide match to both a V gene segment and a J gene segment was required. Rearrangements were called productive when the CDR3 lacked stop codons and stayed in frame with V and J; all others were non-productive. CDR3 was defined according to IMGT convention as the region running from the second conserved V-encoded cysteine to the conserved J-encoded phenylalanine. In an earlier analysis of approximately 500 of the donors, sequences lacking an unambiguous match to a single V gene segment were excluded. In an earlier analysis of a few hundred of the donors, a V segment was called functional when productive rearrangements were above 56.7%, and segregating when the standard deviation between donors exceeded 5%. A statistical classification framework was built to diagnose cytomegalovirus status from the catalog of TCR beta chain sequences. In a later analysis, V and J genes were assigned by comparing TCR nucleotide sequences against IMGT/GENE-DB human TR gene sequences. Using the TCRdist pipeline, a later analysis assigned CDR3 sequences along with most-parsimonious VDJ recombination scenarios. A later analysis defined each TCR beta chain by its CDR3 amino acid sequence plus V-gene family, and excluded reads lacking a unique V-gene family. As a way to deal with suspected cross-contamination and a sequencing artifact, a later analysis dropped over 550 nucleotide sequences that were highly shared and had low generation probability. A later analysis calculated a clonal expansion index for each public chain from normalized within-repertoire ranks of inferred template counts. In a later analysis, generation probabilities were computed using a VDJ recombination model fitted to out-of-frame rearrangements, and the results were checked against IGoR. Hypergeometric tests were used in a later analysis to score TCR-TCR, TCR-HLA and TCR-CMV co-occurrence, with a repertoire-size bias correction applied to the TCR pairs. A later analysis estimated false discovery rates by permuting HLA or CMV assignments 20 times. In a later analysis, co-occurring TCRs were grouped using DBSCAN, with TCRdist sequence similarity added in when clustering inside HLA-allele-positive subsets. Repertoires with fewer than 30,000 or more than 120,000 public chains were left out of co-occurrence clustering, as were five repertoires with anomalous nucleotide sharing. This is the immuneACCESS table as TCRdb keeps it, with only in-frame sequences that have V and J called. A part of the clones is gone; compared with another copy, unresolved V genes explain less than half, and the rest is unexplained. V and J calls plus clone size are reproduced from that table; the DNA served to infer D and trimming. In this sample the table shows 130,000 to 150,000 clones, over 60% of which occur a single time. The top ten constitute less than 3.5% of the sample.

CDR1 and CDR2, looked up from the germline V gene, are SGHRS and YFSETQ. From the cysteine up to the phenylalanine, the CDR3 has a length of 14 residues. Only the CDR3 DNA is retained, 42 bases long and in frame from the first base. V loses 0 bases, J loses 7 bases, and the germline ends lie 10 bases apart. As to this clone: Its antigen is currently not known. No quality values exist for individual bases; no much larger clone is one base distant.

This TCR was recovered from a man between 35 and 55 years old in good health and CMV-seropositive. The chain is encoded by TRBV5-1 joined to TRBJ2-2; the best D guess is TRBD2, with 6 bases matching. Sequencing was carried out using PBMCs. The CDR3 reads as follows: CASSLEGTDGELFF. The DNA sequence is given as TGCGCCAGCAGCTTGGAGGGGACTGACGGGGAGCTGTTTTTT. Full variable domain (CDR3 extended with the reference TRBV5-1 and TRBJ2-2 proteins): KAGVTQTPRYLIKTRGQQVTLSCSPISGHRSVSWYQQTPGQGLQFLFEYFSETQRNKGNFPGRFSGRQFSNSRSEMNVSTLELGDSALYLCASSLEGTDGELFFGEGSRLTVL.